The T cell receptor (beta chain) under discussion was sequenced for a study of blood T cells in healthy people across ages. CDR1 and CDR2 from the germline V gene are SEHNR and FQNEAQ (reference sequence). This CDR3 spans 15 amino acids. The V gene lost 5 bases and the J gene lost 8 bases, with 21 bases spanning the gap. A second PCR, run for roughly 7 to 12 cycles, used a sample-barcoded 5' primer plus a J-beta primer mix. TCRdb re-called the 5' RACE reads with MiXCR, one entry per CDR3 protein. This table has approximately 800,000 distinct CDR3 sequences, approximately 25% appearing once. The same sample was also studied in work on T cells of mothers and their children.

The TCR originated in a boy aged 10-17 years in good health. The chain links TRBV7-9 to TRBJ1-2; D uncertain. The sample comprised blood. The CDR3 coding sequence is TGTGCCAGCAGCCTTATAGGTGACTGGAGGAGAGGCTACACCTTC. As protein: CASSLIGDWRRGYTF.